The 11 T cell receptor beta chains below all came from one sample that was sequenced in a study of radiation and T cells in renal cell carcinoma. Sequenced by immunoSEQ multiplex PCR; TCRdb stores in-frame clones only, minus some. The profile shows tens of thousands of clones, about 85% of them singletons. The time point denotes: blood 4 weeks post-SBRT, at nephrectomy. The treatment denotes: 15 Gy SBRT to primary tumor, nephrectomy 4 weeks later. The specimen was blood, collected from a patient whose treatment included radiotherapy and nephrectomy. These receptors were taken from a man aged 55-75 years with renal cell carcinoma.

The chain combines TRBV5-3 with TRBJ1-1, with 10 positions matching TRBD1. TRBV5-3 qualifies as an ORF whose function is uncertain. With V trimmed by 0 bases and J by 3 bases, 2 bases remained unmatched. This CDR3 is built from 15 residues. This CDR3 reads CARSLEGTGDTEAFF. CDR3 nucleotide sequence: TGTGCCAGAAGCTTGGAGGGGACAGGGGACACTGAAGCTTTCTTT.

The rearrangement links TRBV5-1 to TRBJ2-3, with D unclear. V shed 0 bases and J shed 3 bases, with 11 bases lying between them. Germline assignment: CDR1 SGHRS and CDR2 YFSETQ. CDR3 length: 15 amino acids. CDR3 protein: CASSLVEEGTDTQYF. CDR3 in DNA: TGCGCCAGCAGCTTGGTAGAGGAAGGGACAGATACGCAGTATTTT.

The rearrangement links TRBV29-1 to TRBJ2-1, with D perhaps matching TRBD1 or TRBD2 (5 bases each). Germline V gives CDR1 SQVTM, CDR2 ANQGSEA. The V end lost 4 bases, the J end lost 4 bases, and 14 bases lay between the germline ends. The CDR3 loop spans 14 amino acids. The CDR3 sequence: CSVGPGPTYNEQFF. In DNA, the CDR3 is TGCAGCGTTGGACCGGGACCGACTTACAATGAGCAGTTCTTC.

The chain is built from TRBV5-1 and TRBJ2-7, with 9 nucleotides matching TRBD1. The germline V gene has CDR1 SGHRS and CDR2 YFSETQ. CDR3 length: 14 amino acids. V shed 7 bases and J 6 bases; nucleotides not matched to a gene: 11. CDR3 residues: CASAIQGAHLEQYF. CDR3 DNA sequence: TGCGCCAGCGCAATACAGGGGGCGCATCTCGAGCAGTACTTC.

The gene calls are TRBV19 and TRBJ1-1, with D possibly matching TRBD1 (5 bases). V was shortened by 2 bases and J by 0 bases, with 16 bases between the two germline ends. The length of the CDR3 is 17 residues. The germline V gene encodes CDR1 LNHDA and CDR2 SQIVND (reference sequence). Written as DNA, the CDR3 is TGTGCCAGTAGTATACGAGGGGAATTGCACTTGAACACTGAAGCTTTCTTT. It specifies CASSIRGELHLNTEAFF.

The J gene is TRBJ2-7, the V gene TRBV21-1. TRBV21-1 is described as a pseudogene. The CDR3 spans 15 residues. The CDR3 nucleotides are TGTGCCAGCAGCCATAGAGGGGTGCTCGAGTACGAGCAGTACTTC. Protein: CASSHRGVLEYEQYF.

CDR3 sequence: CSVWTGGPKSSGANVLTF. Here the CDR3 DNA reads TGCAGCGTTTGGACAGGGGGCCCAAAAAGCTCTGGGGCCAACGTCCTGACTTTC. The chain joins TRBV29-1 to TRBJ2-6, with TRBD1 matching 11 bases. V lost 5 bases and J lost 0; bases outside the gene matches: 9. CDR3 length: 18 residues. Looked up from germline, CDR1 is SQVTM and CDR2 is ANQGSEA. Full variable domain (outside the CDR3, taken from reference TRBV29-1 and TRBJ2-6): SAVISQKPSRDICQRGTSLTIQCQVDSQVTMMFWYRQQPGQSLTLIATANQGSEATYESGFVIDKFPISRPNLTFSTLTVSNMSPEDSSIYLCSVWTGGPKSSGANVLTFGAGSRLTVL.

V is TRBV9 and J is TRBJ2-1; 9 bases map to TRBD2. CDR1 and CDR2 from the germline V gene are SGDLS and YYNGEE. Germline trimming cut 4 bases from V and 3 bases from J; bases unmatched to any gene: 5. This CDR3 is 15 amino acids long. Here the CDR3 DNA reads TGTGCCAGCAGCTCGGGACTAGCCTACTACAATGAGCAGTTCTTC. Residues: CASSSGLAYYNEQFF.

This rearrangement joins TRBV6-6 to TRBJ1-1; D call uncertain. Germline assignment: CDR1 MNHNY and CDR2 SVGAGI (reference sequence). The CDR3 length is 12 residues. With 2 bases removed from V and 10 bases from J, the gap between germline ends came to 11 bases. The CDR3 reads CASSYLAVGAFF. The CDR3 DNA sequence: TGTGCCAGCAGTTACCTCGCGGTGGGAGCTTTCTTT.

The gene calls are TRBV5-1 and TRBJ2-3; possibly TRBD2 for D (5 bases). The CDR3 has 13 amino acids. V lost 6 bases and J lost 1, with 9 bases in between. Germline V gene sequence: CDR1 SGHRS, CDR2 YFSETQ. The DNA of the CDR3 is TGCGCCAGCAAAATCGGGGGCACAGATACGCAGTATTTT. Translated, it gives CASKIGGTDTQYF. Together with reference TRBV5-1 and TRBJ2-3, the CDR3 gives the full variable domain: KAGVTQTPRYLIKTRGQQVTLSCSPISGHRSVSWYQQTPGQGLQFLFEYFSETQRNKGNFPGRFSGRQFSNSRSEMNVSTLELGDSALYLCASKIGGTDTQYFGPGTRLTVL.

In its sample, this clone was seen once. V gene TRBV15 combines with J gene TRBJ2-7; D gene uncertain. This CDR3 has 15 residues. Germline V gene data show CDR1 as LNHNV and CDR2 as YYDKDF (reference sequence). Trimming shortened V by 0 bases and J by 2 bases, and 11 bases separated the two germline ends. The CDR3 sequence: CATSRDGDGAYEQYF. DNA for the CDR3: TGTGCCACCAGCAGAGATGGTGACGGAGCCTACGAGCAGTACTTC.